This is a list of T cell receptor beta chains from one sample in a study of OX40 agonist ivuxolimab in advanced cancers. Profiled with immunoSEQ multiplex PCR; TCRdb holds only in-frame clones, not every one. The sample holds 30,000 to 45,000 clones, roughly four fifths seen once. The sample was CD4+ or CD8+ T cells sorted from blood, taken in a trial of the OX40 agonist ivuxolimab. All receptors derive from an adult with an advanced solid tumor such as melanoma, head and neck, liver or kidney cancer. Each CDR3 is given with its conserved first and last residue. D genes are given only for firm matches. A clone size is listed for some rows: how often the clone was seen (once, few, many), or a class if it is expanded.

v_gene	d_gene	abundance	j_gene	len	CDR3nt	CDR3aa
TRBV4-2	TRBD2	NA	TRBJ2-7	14	TGTGCCAGCAGCCAGGGACTAGCGGTCTACGAGCAGTACTTC	CASSQGLAVYEQYF
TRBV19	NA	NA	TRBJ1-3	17	TGTGCCAGTAGGGAGACTAGAGGTCCCGACTCTGGAAACACCATATATTTT	CASRETRGPDSGNTIYF
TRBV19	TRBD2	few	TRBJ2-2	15	TGTGCCAGTAGTATAATGGGGGGGTACACCGGGGAGCTGTTTTTT	CASSIMGGYTGELFF
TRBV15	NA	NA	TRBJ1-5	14	TGTGCCACCAGCAGAGCTATAGGCAATCAGCCCCAGCATTTT	CATSRAIGNQPQHF
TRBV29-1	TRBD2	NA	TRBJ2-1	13	TGCAGCGTTGAGGTAGCGGGGGGTGGGGAGCAGTTCTTC	CSVEVAGGGEQFF
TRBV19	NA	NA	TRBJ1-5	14	TGTGCCAGTAGAAGGACGGGTAGCAATCAGCCCCAGCATTTT	CASRRTGSNQPQHF
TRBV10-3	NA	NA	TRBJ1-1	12	TGTGCCATCAAAGAGTTCGGGACTGAAGCTTTCTTT	CAIKEFGTEAFF
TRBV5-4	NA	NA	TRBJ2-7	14	TGTGCCAGCAGCTTGGTAACAGGGATCTACGAGCAGTACTTC	CASSLVTGIYEQYF
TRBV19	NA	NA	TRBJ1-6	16	TGTGCCAGTAGTGGGACATTTTCCTCCTATAATTCACCCCTCCACTTT	CASSGTFSSYNSPLHF
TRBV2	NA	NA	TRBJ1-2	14	TGTGCCAGCAGTGATTCTCGGACAGTCTATGGCTACACCTTC	CASSDSRTVYGYTF
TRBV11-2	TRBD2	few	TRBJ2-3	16	TGTGCCAGCAGTCTAGGTACCGGGGGGGCCACAGATACGCAGTATTTT	CASSLGTGGATDTQYF
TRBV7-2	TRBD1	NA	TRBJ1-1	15	TGTGCCAGCAGCTTAGTCCCAGGGGGTCTTACTGAAGCTTTCTTT	CASSLVPGGLTEAFF
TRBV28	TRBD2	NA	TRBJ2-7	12	TGTGCCAGCAGCGGGGGGAGGGTTGAGCAGTACTTC	CASSGGRVEQYF
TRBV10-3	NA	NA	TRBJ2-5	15	TGTGCCATCAGTGAAATAGGGGACTCCCAAGAGACCCAGTACTTC	CAISEIGDSQETQYF
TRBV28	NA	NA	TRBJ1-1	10	TGTGCCAGCAAGGACACTGAAGCTTTCTTT	CASKDTEAFF
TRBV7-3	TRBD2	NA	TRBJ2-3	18	TGTGCCAGCAGCTTACAGGAATGGACTAGCGGGGGTACAGATACGCAGTATTTT	CASSLQEWTSGGTDTQYF
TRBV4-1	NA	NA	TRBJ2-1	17	TGCGCCAGCAGCCATTCTGCACGGGAGTGGTCCTACAATGAGCAGTTCTTC	CASSHSAREWSYNEQFF
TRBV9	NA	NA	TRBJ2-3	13	TGTGCCAGCAGCGCTACAGCCTCGGGGACGCAGTATTTT	CASSATASGTQYF
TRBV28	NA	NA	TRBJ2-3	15	TGTGCCAGCGGAAACTTAAGTCCTAGCACAGATACGCAGTATTTT	CASGNLSPSTDTQYF
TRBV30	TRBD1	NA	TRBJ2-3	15	TGTGCCTGGAGTGTAGGACAGGGGAACACAGATACGCAGTATTTT	CAWSVGQGNTDTQYF
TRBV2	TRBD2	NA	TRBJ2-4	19	TGTGCCAGCAGTGAATTAGGACTAGCGGGAGAAGGGGCCAAAAACATTCAGTACTTC	CASSELGLAGEGAKNIQYF
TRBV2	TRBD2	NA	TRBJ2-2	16	TGTGCCAGCAGTGAACAACTAGCGGGGAACACCGGGGAGCTGTTTTTT	CASSEQLAGNTGELFF
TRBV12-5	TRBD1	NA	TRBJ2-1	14	TGTGCTAGTGGTTCCGGGACAGTCTACAATGAGCAGTTCTTC	CASGSGTVYNEQFF
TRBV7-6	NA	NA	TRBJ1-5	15	TGTGCCAGCAGCCCAGACAGGACTAGCAATCAGCCCCAGCATTTT	CASSPDRTSNQPQHF
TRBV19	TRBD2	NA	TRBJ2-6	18	TGTGCCAGTAGTATTCGGGCAGGGACTAGCTCTGGGGCCAACGTCCTGACTTTC	CASSIRAGTSSGANVLTF
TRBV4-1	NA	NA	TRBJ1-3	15	TGCGCCAGCAGCCAAGTCCAGGGACTAAGGGACACCATATATTTT	CASSQVQGLRDTIYF
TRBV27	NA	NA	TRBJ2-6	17	TGTGCCAGCAGCCGTATTTCGACCCCCAGTTGGGTGGGGATCCTGACTTTC	CASSRISTPSWVGILTF
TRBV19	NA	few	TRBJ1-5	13	TGTGCCAGTAGTCGGCAGGGGTATCAGCCCCAGCATTTT	CASSRQGYQPQHF
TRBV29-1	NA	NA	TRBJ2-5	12	TGCAGCGTTGAACAGGGGGGTGAGACCCAGTACTTC	CSVEQGGETQYF
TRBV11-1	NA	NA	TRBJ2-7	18	TGTGCCAGCAGCTTAGTCGGTTCTGGGGTCGGGGACGGCCACGAGCAGTACTTC	CASSLVGSGVGDGHEQYF
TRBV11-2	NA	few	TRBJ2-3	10	TGTGCCAGCAGCTATAATACGCAGTATTTT	CASSYNTQYF
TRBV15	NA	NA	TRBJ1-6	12	TGTGCCACCAGCATGGGAGTTCCACCCCTCCACTTT	CATSMGVPPLHF
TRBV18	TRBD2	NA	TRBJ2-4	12	TGTGCCAGCTCACCGAACCGGGAGGCTCAGTACTTC	CASSPNREAQYF
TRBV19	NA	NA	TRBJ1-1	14	TGTGCCAGTAGTATAGGTGGGGGCCGGGATGAAGCTTTCTTT	CASSIGGGRDEAFF
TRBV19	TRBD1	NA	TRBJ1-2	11	TGTGCCAGTCACACAGGGGTTGGCTACACCTTC	CASHTGVGYTF
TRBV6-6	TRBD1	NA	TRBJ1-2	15	TGTGCCAGCAGACTAGAGTCCCCAGGGGGAGATGGCTACACCTTC	CASRLESPGGDGYTF
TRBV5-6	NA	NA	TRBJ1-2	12	TGTGCCAGCAGCTTAATCGGCGGTGTGGACACCTTC	CASSLIGGVDTF
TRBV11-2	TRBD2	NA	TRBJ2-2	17	TGTGCCAGCAGCCAAACGGGGGGGTTTGGGCCGACCGGGGAGCTGTTTTTT	CASSQTGGFGPTGELFF
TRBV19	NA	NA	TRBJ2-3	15	TGTGCCAGTAGTTTGGGGGGTCGTGAGTCAGATACGCAGTATTTT	CASSLGGRESDTQYF
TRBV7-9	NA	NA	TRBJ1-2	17	TGTGCCAGCAGCTTAGCGAAGGGGACCCCCCTCAAATATGGCTACACCTTC	CASSLAKGTPLKYGYTF
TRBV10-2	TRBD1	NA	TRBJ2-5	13	TGCGCCAGCAGGGACAGGGGGGCGAAGACCCAGTACTTC	CASRDRGAKTQYF
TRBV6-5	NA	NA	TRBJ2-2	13	TGTGCCAGCAGTCTAAGGTGGGCCGGGGAGCTGTTTTTT	CASSLRWAGELFF
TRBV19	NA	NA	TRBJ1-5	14	TGTGCCAGTACTACAGTGTGGGGCAATCAGCCCCAGCATTTT	CASTTVWGNQPQHF
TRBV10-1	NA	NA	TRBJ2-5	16	TGCGCCAGCAGTGATCCGGGGCAGGGCCCCCAAGAGACCCAGTACTTC	CASSDPGQGPQETQYF
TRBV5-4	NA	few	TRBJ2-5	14	TGTGCCAGCAGCTTGGTAGTTTCGGGGGAGACCCAGTACTTC	CASSLVVSGETQYF
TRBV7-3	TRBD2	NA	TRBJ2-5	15	TGTGCCAGCAGCACGAGCGGGGGCCTCGGGGAGACCCAGTACTTC	CASSTSGGLGETQYF
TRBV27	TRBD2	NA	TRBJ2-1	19	TGTGCCAGCAGTTCAGCTACCGGACTAGCGGCTGGGTCCTACAATGAGCAGTTCTTC	CASSSATGLAAGSYNEQFF
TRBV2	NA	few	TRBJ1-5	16	TGTGCCAGCAGCACTAACCCTTGGGTTGGCAATCAGCCCCAGCATTTT	CASSTNPWVGNQPQHF
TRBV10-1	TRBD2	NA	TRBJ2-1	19	TGCGCCAGCAGTGAGTTTCAGGCTAGCGGGCCCTGGGGACACAATGAGCAGTTCTTC	CASSEFQASGPWGHNEQFF
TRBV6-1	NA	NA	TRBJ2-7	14	TGTGCCAGCATCCGGACGGGGTTTGGGTACGAGCAGTACTTC	CASIRTGFGYEQYF